The present entry profiles one TCR beta chain with its context. The data originate from a study of T cell changes during pregnancy in multiple sclerosis. Clones were sequenced by immunoSEQ multiplex PCR, and TCRdb holds only the in-frame ones, with some missing. The sample consists of about 59,000 clones, approximately 94% of them appearing once. The CDR3 is 14 residues long. The germline V and J ends were trimmed by 5 bases and 1 base, with 14 bases remaining between them. Germline CDR1 GTSNPN, CDR2 SVGIG (reference sequence). This chain links TRBV30 with TRBJ1-1; D may be TRBD1 (5 bases). The sequences come from CD8+ T cells from peripheral blood mononuclear cells, collected after pregnancy. This sequence was found in a female donor with multiple sclerosis, enrolled in a pregnancy study. CDR3: CAWWEGRANTEAFF. The CDR3 DNA follows: TGTGCCTGGTGGGAAGGCAGGGCGAACACTGAAGCTTTCTTT.